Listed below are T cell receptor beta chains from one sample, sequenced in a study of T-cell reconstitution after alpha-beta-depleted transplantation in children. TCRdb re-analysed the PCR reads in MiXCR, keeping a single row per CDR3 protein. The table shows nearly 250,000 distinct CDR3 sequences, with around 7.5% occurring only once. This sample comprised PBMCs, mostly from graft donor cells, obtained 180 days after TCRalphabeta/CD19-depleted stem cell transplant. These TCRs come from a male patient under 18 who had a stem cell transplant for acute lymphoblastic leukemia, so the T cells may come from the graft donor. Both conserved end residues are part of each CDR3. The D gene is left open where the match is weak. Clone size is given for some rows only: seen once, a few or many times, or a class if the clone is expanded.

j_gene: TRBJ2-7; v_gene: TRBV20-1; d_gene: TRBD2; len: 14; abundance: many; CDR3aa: CSARAGGAPYEQYF; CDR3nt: TGCAGTGCTAGAGCGGGGGGGGCCCCCTACGAGCAGTACTTC
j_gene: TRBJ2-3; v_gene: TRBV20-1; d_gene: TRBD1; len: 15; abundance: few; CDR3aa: CSARVTGTGPGTQYF; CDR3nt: TGCAGTGCTAGAGTCACCGGGACAGGGCCTGGTACGCAGTATTTT
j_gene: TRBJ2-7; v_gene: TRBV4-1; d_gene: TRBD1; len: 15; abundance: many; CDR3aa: CASSPLADRPYEQYF; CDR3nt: TGCGCCAGCAGCCCTCTGGCGGACAGGCCCTACGAGCAGTACTTC
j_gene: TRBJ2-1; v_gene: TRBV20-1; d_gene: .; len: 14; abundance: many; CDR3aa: CSARTLNGMYEQFF; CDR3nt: TGCAGTGCTAGAACCCTCAATGGAATGTATGAGCAGTTCTTC
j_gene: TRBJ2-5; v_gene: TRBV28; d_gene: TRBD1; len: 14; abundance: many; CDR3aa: CASSLDRVEETQYF; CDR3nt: TGTGCCAGCAGTTTGGACAGGGTCGAAGAGACCCAGTACTTC
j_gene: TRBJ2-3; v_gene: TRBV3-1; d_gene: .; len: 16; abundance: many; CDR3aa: CASTPTPLLRRDTQYF; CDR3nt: TGTGCCAGCACTCCGACCCCTCTCCTTAGGCGGGATACGCAGTATTTT
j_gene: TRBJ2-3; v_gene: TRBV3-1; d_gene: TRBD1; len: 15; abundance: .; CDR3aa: CASSQWDRTTDTQYF; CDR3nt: TGTGCCAGCAGCCAATGGGACAGGACCACAGATACGCAGTATTTT
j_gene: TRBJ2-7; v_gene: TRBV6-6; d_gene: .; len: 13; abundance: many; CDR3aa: CASRQLLTYEQYF; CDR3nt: TGTGCCAGCAGACAACTTCTAACCTACGAGCAGTACTTC
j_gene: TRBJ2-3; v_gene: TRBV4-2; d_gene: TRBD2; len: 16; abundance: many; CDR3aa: CASSRLPGGATDTQYF; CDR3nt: TGTGCCAGCAGCCGCCTCCCCGGGGGGGCGACAGATACGCAGTATTTT
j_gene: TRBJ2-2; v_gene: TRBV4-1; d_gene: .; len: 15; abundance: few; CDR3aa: CASSQGTVTTGELFF; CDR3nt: TGCGCCAGCAGCCAAGGGACAGTGACAACCGGGGAGCTGTTTTTT
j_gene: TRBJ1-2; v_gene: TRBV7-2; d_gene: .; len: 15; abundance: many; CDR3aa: CASSLWRATNYGYTF; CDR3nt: TGTGCCAGCAGCTTATGGAGGGCCACTAACTATGGCTACACCTTC
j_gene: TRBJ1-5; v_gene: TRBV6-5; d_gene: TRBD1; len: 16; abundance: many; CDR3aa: CASSPRTGGRNQPQHF; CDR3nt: TGTGCCAGCAGTCCCCGGACAGGGGGCAGGAATCAGCCCCAGCATTTT
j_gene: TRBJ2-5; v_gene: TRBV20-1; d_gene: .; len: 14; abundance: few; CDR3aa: CSAQSRIRGETQYF; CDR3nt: TGCAGTGCTCAATCCCGCATCAGGGGAGAGACCCAGTACTTC
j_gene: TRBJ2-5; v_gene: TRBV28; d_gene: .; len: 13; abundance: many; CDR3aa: CASRAGREETQYF; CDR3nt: TGTGCCAGCAGAGCTGGGAGAGAAGAGACCCAGTACTTC
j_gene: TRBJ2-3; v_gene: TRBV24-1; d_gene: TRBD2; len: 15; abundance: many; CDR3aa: CATSDRTSFTDTQYF; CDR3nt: TGTGCCACCAGTGATCGGACTAGTTTCACAGATACGCAGTATTTT
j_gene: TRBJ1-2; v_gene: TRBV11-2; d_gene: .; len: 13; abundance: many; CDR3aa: CASSSGTGRGYTF; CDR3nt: TGTGCCAGCAGCTCGGGGACCGGCCGGGGCTACACCTTC
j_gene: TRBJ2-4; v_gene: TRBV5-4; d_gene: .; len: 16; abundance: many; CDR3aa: CASSRWGSRAKNIQYF; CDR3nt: TGTGCCAGCAGCCGCTGGGGGAGTAGGGCCAAAAACATTCAGTACTTC
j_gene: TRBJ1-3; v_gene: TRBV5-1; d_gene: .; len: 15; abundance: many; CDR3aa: CASSLPGSSGNTIYF; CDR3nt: TGCGCCAGCAGCTTGCCAGGGTCGTCGGGAAACACCATATATTTT
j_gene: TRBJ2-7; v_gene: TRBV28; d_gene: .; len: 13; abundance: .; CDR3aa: CASSGRDVYEQYF; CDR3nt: TGTGCCAGCAGCGGCAGGGACGTGTACGAGCAGTACTTC
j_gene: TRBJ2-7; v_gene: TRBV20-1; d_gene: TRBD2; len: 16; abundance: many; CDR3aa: CSARDTVTSGGYEQYF; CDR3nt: TGCAGTGCTAGAGACACCGTGACTAGCGGGGGCTACGAGCAGTACTTC
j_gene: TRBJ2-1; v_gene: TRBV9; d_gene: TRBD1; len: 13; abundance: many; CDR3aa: CASSGGQSNEQFF; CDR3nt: TGTGCCAGCAGCGGGGGACAGTCTAATGAGCAGTTCTTC
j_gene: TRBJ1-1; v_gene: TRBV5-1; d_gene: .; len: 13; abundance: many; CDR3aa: CASTDRSNTEAFF; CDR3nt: TGCGCCAGCACGGACAGATCGAACACTGAAGCTTTCTTT
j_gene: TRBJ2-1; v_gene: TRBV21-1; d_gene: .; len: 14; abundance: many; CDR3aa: CASSKRLRYNEQFF; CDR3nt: TGTGCCAGCAGCAAAAGGCTAAGGTACAATGAGCAGTTCTTC
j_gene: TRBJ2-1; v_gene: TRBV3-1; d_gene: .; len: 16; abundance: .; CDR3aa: CASCQGGQGGTHEQFF; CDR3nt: TGTGCCTCCTGCCAAGGGGGCCAGGGGGGAACCCATGAGCAGTTCTTC
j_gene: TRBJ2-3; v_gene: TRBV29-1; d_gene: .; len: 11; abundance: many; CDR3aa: CSVLFWDTQYF; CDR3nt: TGCAGCGTGCTGTTTTGGGATACGCAGTATTTT
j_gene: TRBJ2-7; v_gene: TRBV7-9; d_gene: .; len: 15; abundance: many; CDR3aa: CASRPRRDPPYEQYF; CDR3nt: TGTGCCAGCAGACCCAGGAGGGACCCCCCATACGAGCAGTACTTC
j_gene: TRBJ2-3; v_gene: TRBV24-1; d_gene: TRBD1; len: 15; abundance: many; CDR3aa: CATSEAGTGSDTQYF; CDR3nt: TGTGCCACCAGTGAGGCCGGGACAGGCTCAGATACGCAGTATTTT
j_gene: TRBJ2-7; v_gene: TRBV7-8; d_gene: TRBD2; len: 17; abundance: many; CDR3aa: CASSSGLAGVLSYEQYF; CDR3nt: TGTGCCAGCAGCTCCGGACTAGCGGGGGTTCTCTCCTACGAGCAGTACTTC
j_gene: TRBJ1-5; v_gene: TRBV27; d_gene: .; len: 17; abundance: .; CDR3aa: CASSLSWVGGSYQPQHF; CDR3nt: TGTGCCAGCAGTTTATCATGGGTCGGTGGGTCGTACCAGCCCCAGCATTTT
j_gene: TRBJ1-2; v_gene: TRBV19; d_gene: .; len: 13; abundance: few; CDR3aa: CASSRTANYGYTF; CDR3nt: TGTGCCAGTAGCCGGACAGCTAACTATGGCTACACCTTC
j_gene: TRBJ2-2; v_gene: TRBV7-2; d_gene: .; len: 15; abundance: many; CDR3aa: CASSFRQTSTGELFF; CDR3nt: TGTGCCAGCAGCTTCCGACAGACAAGCACCGGGGAGCTGTTTTTT
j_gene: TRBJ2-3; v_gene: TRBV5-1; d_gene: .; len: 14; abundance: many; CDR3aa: CASSLEGGLDTQYF; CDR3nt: TGCGCCAGCAGCTTGGAAGGGGGGCTTGATACGCAGTATTTT
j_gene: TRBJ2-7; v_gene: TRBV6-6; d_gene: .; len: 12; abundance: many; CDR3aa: CASSGGIYEQYF; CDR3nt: TGTGCCAGTTCAGGGGGGATCTACGAGCAGTACTTC
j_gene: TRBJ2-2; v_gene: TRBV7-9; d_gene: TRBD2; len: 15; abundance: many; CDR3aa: CASTKGTSGVGELFF; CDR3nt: TGTGCCAGCACCAAGGGAACTAGCGGGGTCGGGGAGCTGTTTTTT
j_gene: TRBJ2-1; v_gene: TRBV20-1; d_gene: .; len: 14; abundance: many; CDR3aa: CSARDRGLYNEQFF; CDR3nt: TGCAGTGCTAGAGATAGGGGATTATACAATGAGCAGTTCTTC
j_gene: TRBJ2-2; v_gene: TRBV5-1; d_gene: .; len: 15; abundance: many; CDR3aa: CASRTRDKITGELFF; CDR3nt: TGCGCCAGCAGGACCCGGGACAAAATCACCGGGGAGCTGTTTTTT
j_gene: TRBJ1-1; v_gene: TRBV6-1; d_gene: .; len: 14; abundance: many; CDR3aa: CASSTDTLALEAFF; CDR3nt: TGTGCCAGCAGCACCGATACCCTCGCCCTCGAAGCTTTCTTT
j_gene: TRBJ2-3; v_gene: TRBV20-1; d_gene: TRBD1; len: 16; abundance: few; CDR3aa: CSANLNYRGWPDTQYF; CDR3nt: TGCAGTGCTAACCTGAACTACAGGGGTTGGCCAGATACGCAGTATTTT
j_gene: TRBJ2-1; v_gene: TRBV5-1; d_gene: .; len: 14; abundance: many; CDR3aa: CASSRPGLRNEQFF; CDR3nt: TGCGCCAGCAGCCGTCCAGGACTGCGGAATGAGCAGTTCTTC
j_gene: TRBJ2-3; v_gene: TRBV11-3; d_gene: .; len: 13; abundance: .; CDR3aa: CASSGGLTDTQYF; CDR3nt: TGTGCCAGCAGCGGGGGCCTCACAGATACGCAGTATTTT
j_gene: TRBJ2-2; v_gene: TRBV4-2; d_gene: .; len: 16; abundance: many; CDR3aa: CASSQEGGMVTGELFF; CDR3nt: TGTGCCAGCAGCCAAGAAGGCGGGATGGTGACCGGGGAGCTGTTTTTT
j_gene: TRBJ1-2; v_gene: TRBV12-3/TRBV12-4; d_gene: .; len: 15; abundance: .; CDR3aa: CASSLSTGVFYGYTF; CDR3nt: TGTGCCAGCAGTTTAAGTACAGGTGTCTTTTATGGCTACACCTTC
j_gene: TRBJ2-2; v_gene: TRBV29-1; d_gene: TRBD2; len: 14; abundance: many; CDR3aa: CSARLAGDTGELFF; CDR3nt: TGCAGCGCTCGACTAGCGGGTGACACCGGGGAGCTGTTTTTT
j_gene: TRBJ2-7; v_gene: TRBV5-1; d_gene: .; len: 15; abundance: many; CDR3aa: CASSLVVDGDYEQYF; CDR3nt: TGCGCCAGCAGCTTGGTCGTGGACGGTGATTACGAGCAGTACTTC
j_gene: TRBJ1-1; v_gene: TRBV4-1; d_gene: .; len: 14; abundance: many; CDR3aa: CASSREGMNTEAFF; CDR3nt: TGCGCCAGCAGCCGGGAGGGAATGAACACTGAAGCTTTCTTT
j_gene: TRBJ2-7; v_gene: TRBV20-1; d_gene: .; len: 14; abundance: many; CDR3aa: CSASLAAASYEQYF; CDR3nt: TGCAGTGCTAGTCTTGCTGCGGCCTCCTACGAGCAGTACTTC
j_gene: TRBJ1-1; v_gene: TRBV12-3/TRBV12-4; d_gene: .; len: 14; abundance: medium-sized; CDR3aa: CASSLGGPLRGAFF; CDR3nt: TGTGCCAGCAGTTTAGGGGGGCCTCTGCGTGGAGCTTTCTTT
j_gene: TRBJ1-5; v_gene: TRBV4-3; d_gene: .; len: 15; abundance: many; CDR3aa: CASSQEVGGSGPQHF; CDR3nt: TGCGCCAGCAGCCAAGAAGTTGGGGGGAGTGGGCCCCAGCATTTT
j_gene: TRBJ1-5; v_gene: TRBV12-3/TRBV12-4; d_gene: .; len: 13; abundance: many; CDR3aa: CASRGTPYRPQHF; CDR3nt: TGTGCCAGCAGAGGGACGCCCTATCGGCCCCAGCATTTT
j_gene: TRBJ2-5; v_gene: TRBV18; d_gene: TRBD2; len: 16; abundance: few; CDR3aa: CASSPRGLAGQETQYF; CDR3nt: TGTGCCAGCTCACCGAGGGGACTAGCGGGACAAGAGACCCAGTACTTC
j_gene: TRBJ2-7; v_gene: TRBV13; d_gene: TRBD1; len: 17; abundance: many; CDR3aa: CASSPKGARQGRYEQYF; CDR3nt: TGTGCCAGCAGCCCCAAAGGAGCTAGACAGGGGAGGTACGAGCAGTACTTC